Listed below are T cell receptor beta chains from one sample, sequenced in a study of T cells after yellow fever vaccination. TCRdb reprocessed the 5' RACE reads via MiXCR and lists one record per CDR3 protein. The sample has about 320,000 distinct CDR3 sequences; about 10% are singletons. The sample was CD4+ T cells sorted from PBMCs, taken 45 days after the yellow fever booster vaccination. The source is a man aged 18-30 years who received the YFV17D yellow fever vaccine. The CDR3 runs from the conserved cysteine through the conserved F or W. The D gene is left open where the match is weak. Clone size is shown for a subset of rows, as once, few, many or a class of expanded clone.

J gene | V gene | clone size | D gene | CDR3 protein | CDR3 DNA
TRBJ2-5 | TRBV18 | NA | NA | CASSPTDFQETQYF | TGTGCCAGCTCACCGACAGACTTCCAAGAGACCCAGTACTTC
TRBJ2-3 | TRBV20-1 | few | TRBD1 | CSARDTGTGGSDTQYF | TGCAGTGCTAGAGATACCGGGACAGGGGGCTCGGATACGCAGTATTTT
TRBJ1-1 | TRBV5-1 | few | NA | CASSKLSGGNTEAFF | TGCGCCAGCAGCAAACTTAGCGGGGGGAACACTGAAGCTTTCTTT
TRBJ2-2 | TRBV7-2 | many | NA | CASSVGRSGELFF | TGTGCCAGCAGCGTAGGTCGTTCCGGGGAGCTGTTTTTT
TRBJ1-2 | TRBV5-1 | NA | NA | CASSLATTASGYTF | TGCGCCAGCAGCTTGGCCACGACTGCCTCTGGCTACACCTTC
TRBJ2-3 | TRBV10-3 | NA | TRBD2 | CASGSRGGTVDTQYF | TGTGCCTCAGGATCCCGCGGGGGGACTGTCGATACGCAGTATTTT
TRBJ1-3 | TRBV12-3/TRBV12-4 | few | NA | CASSTPGDFNTIYF | TGTGCCAGCAGTACCCCAGGGGATTTTAACACCATATATTTT
TRBJ1-6 | TRBV24-1 | many | TRBD1 | CATLRQGGSYNSPLHF | TGTGCCACCCTTCGACAGGGAGGGTCCTATAATTCACCCCTCCACTTT
TRBJ1-1 | TRBV6-5 | NA | NA | CASSYSGNYPDTEAFF | TGTGCCAGCAGTTACTCCGGCAACTATCCGGACACTGAAGCTTTCTTT
TRBJ2-1 | TRBV5-6 | NA | TRBD2 | CASSLGLAGGTGYNEQFF | TGTGCCAGCAGCTTGGGTTTAGCGGGGGGAACGGGCTACAATGAGCAGTTCTTC
TRBJ2-1 | TRBV5-1 | NA | NA | CASSLDRIPTRDNEQFF | TGCGCCAGCAGCTTGGACAGGATCCCTACTCGCGACAATGAGCAGTTCTTC
TRBJ2-1 | TRBV18 | few | TRBD2 | CASSPWTSGGRSYLSEQFF | TGTGCCAGCTCACCGTGGACTAGCGGGGGGCGTTCCTATTTGTCAGAGCAGTTCTTC
TRBJ1-1 | TRBV6-2/TRBV6-3 | few | NA | CASSYSTRGAFF | TGTGCCAGCAGTTACTCGACTAGGGGAGCTTTCTTT
TRBJ2-3 | TRBV3-1 | few | NA | CASSQGPRADTQYF | TGTGCCAGCAGCCAAGGGCCCCGCGCAGATACGCAGTATTTT
TRBJ2-3 | TRBV29-1 | many | NA | CSVFAPSRDTQYF | TGCAGCGTCTTCGCCCCTAGTAGAGATACGCAGTATTTT
TRBJ2-2 | TRBV5-1 | few | TRBD1 | CASRQGTDTGELFF | TGCGCCAGCAGACAGGGGACAGACACCGGGGAGCTGTTTTTT
TRBJ2-3 | TRBV5-1 | NA | TRBD2 | CASSLGLAGVSTDTQYF | TGCGCCAGCAGCTTGGGCCTAGCGGGGGTTAGCACAGATACGCAGTATTTT
TRBJ1-1 | TRBV7-2 | few | NA | CASSDGLAHTEAFF | TGTGCCAGCAGCGACGGCTTAGCGCACACTGAAGCTTTCTTT
TRBJ2-2 | TRBV7-2 | NA | NA | CASSNQQKELFF | TGTGCCAGCAGCAATCAGCAAAAAGAGCTGTTTTTT
TRBJ2-7 | TRBV5-5 | many | TRBD1 | CASSLGTGGEQYF | TGTGCCAGCAGCTTGGGGACAGGGGGCGAGCAGTACTTC
TRBJ1-6 | TRBV5-1 | few | NA | CASSSQGTVSPLHF | TGCGCCAGCAGCTCCCAGGGTACTGTATCACCCCTCCACTTT
TRBJ2-3 | TRBV7-8 | many | NA | CASSLAPPGTQYF | TGTGCCAGCAGCTTAGCCCCCCCCGGTACGCAGTATTTT
TRBJ1-1 | TRBV12-3/TRBV12-4 | few | NA | CASSSMTAHTEAFF | TGTGCCAGCAGTTCAATGACAGCGCACACTGAAGCTTTCTTT
TRBJ2-4 | TRBV4-2 | many | TRBD1 | CASSQDWAGTGGYIQYF | TGTGCCAGCAGCCAAGATTGGGCGGGGACAGGGGGATACATTCAGTACTTC
TRBJ2-3 | TRBV24-1 | NA | TRBD2 | CATSDPGTRDTQYF | TGTGCCACCAGTGATCCCGGGACTAGAGATACGCAGTATTTT
TRBJ2-1 | TRBV7-3 | few | TRBD1 | CASSLADRYNEQFF | TGTGCCAGCAGCTTAGCGGACAGGTACAATGAGCAGTTCTTC
TRBJ2-3 | TRBV5-1 | NA | NA | CASSPTFQDTQYF | TGCGCCAGCAGCCCTACATTTCAAGATACGCAGTATTTT
TRBJ1-6 | TRBV5-1 | few | NA | CASSSLIGTNSPLHF | TGCGCCAGCAGCTCACTGATCGGGACTAATTCACCCCTCCACTTT
TRBJ2-5 | TRBV29-1 | few | TRBD2 | CSAEGGTSGARVETQYF | TGCAGCGCCGAAGGGGGGACTAGCGGGGCCCGAGTGGAGACCCAGTACTTC
TRBJ2-3 | TRBV7-9 | NA | NA | CASSPGVSSTDTQYF | TGTGCCAGCAGCCCGGGGGTATCAAGCACAGATACGCAGTATTTT
TRBJ2-2 | TRBV20-1 | few | TRBD2 | CSAITSGGASGELFF | TGCAGTGCCATTACTAGCGGGGGGGCGAGCGGGGAGCTGTTTTTT
TRBJ2-2 | TRBV2 | NA | NA | CASSVGELFF | TGTGCCAGCAGTGTCGGGGAGCTGTTTTTT
TRBJ2-3 | TRBV6-5 | NA | NA | CASSSGRVTSHTHTQYF | TGTGCCAGCAGTTCGGGTAGGGTCACTTCCCACACACATACGCAGTATTTT
TRBJ2-3 | TRBV29-1 | few | NA | CSVGPGLTDTQYF | TGCAGCGTGGGACCGGGACTCACAGATACGCAGTATTTT
TRBJ2-5 | TRBV24-1 | NA | NA | CATSDAQTGETQYF | TGTGCCACCAGTGATGCTCAGACTGGAGAGACCCAGTACTTC
TRBJ2-7 | TRBV19 | few | TRBD2 | CASSPGLVYYEQYF | TGTGCCAGTAGCCCGGGACTAGTTTACTACGAGCAGTACTTC
TRBJ1-1 | TRBV2 | few | TRBD1 | CASSSTGVIPEAFF | TGTGCCAGCAGTTCGACAGGGGTAATCCCTGAAGCTTTCTTT
TRBJ1-5 | TRBV6-5 | few | NA | CASRSATARRPQHF | TGTGCCAGCAGGTCGGCGACAGCCCGCAGGCCCCAGCATTTT
TRBJ2-3 | TRBV7-2 | many | TRBD1 | CASSLAGTGVHTQYF | TGTGCCAGCAGCTTAGCCGGGACAGGGGTACATACGCAGTATTTT
TRBJ1-1 | TRBV15 | NA | NA | CATSRATRTEAFF | TGTGCCACCAGCAGAGCGACAAGGACTGAAGCTTTCTTT
TRBJ1-1 | TRBV7-9 | many | NA | CASSHGTEAFF | TGTGCCAGCAGCCATGGGACTGAAGCTTTCTTT